A single sample is the source of the 10 T cell receptor beta chains below, sequenced in a study of vaccination effects on CD4 cells after COVID-19. For these TCRs, the target antigens are not known. Assay used: immunoSEQ multiplex PCR; TCRdb lists only in-frame clones, some missing. The repertoire holds about 71,000 clones, with roughly 72% as singletons. Antigen-specific CD4+ T cells were first expanded with viral peptide pools by the ViraFEST assay and only then sequenced. When ten to eleven days of culture had elapsed, CD4+ T cells were isolated. Nobody among the vaccine recipients had prior SARS-CoV-2 infection (nucleocapsid antibodies were negative). Sequencing used CD4+ T cells from PBMCs cultured with HCoV-OC43 spike peptides, obtained before COVID-19 vaccination. The sample's subset: HCoV-OC43 spike overlapping peptide pool stimulation. The receptors originated from a human donor who received a COVID-19 vaccine.

This chain connects TRBV19 to TRBJ1-2; 10 nucleotides align to TRBD1. The CDR3 consists of 16 residues. V lost 5 bases, J lost 4 bases, and 10 bases stayed unmatched. Germline V gives CDR1 LNHDA, CDR2 SQIVND (reference sequence). CDR3 loop: CASSFPGTGDAYGYTF. The CDR3 DNA reads as TGTGCCAGTAGTTTCCCTGGGACAGGGGACGCCTATGGCTACACCTTC.

This chain connects TRBV24-1 to TRBJ2-3; 7 bases are shared with TRBD1. The J segment lost 5 bases and the V segment lost 0 bases, leaving 7 bases of the junction unmatched. CDR3 length: 16 amino acids. CDR1 is KGHDR and CDR2 is SFDVKD in the germline V gene. This CDR3 reads CATSDLSGQARDTQYF. The CDR3 region has the DNA TGTGCCACCAGTGATTTGTCAGGACAGGCCCGAGATACGCAGTATTTT.

This clone appeared a single time. This chain joins TRBV7-2 and TRBJ2-5; possible D gene TRBD2, 6 bases. The CDR3 covers 14 residues. Germline-derived CDR1 and CDR2 are SGHTA and FQGNSA. The V end was cut by 3 bases, the J end by 5 bases, with 13 bases between. CDR3 DNA: TGTGCCAGCAGCTTTTCCAGAAGCGGGGAGACCCAGTACTTC. As protein: CASSFSRSGETQYF.

This clone showed up just a few times. J is TRBJ1-2 and V is TRBV5-1; 7 bases align to TRBD1. V trimming: 0 bases; J trimming: 8 bases; junction bases outside the gene matches: 10. Germline V gives CDR1 SGHRS, CDR2 YFSETQ. The CDR3 runs to 15 residues. The CDR3 region is CASSLAGEGAGGYTF. The CDR3 nucleotides are TGCGCCAGCAGCTTGGCCGGGGAGGGGGCAGGCGGCTACACCTTC.

V and J are TRBV11-3 and TRBJ2-1; weak D call: TRBD2 (6 bases). V lost 1 base and J lost 9, with 13 bases in between. This CDR3 contains 14 residues. The germline CDR1 and CDR2 sequences are SGHNT and YENEEA. Here the CDR3 DNA reads TGTGCCAGCAGCTTAGGGCTCTCGGGGGTTGAGCAGTTCTTC. Residues: CASSLGLSGVEQFF.

This sequence joins TRBV4-1 and TRBJ2-7; the D call may be TRBD1 or TRBD2 (5 bases each). CDR3 length: 14 amino acids. The germline CDR1 and CDR2 sequences are MGHRA and YSYEKL. V lost 1 base and J lost 6, with 13 bases in between. CDR3 coding DNA: TGCGCCAGCAGCCAAGTTTTGGGGGATTCCGAGCAGTACGTC. Its translation is CASSQVLGDSEQYV.

This clone came up once. The chain carries TRBV19 and TRBJ1-2; D gene unclear. The CDR3 is 14 amino acids. With 3 bases removed from V and 2 bases from J, the gap between germline ends came to 10 bases. CDR1 LNHDA and CDR2 SQIVND come from the germline V gene (reference sequence). The CDR3 DNA is TGTGCCAGTAGTATCTTTACTCCGAACTATGGCTACACCTTC. As protein: CASSIFTPNYGYTF.

CDR3 in amino acids: CASKVRVGQTNTGELFF. The CDR3 DNA reads TGTGCCAGTAAAGTCAGGGTAGGACAGACAAACACCGGGGAGCTGTTTTTT. The chain combines TRBV19 with TRBJ2-2; D possibly corresponds to TRBD1 (6 bases). This CDR3 is 17 amino acids long. Germline V gives CDR1 LNHDA, CDR2 SQIVND (reference sequence). V dropped 7 bases and J dropped 2 bases, with 20 bases sitting between them.

The V and J genes are TRBV2 and TRBJ1-3; no clear D gene. The CDR3 totals 19 residues. CDR1 is SNHLY and CDR2 is FYNNEI in the germline V gene. Trimming took off 5 bases at V and 0 bases at J, with 23 bases between the two ends. DNA of the CDR3: TGTGCCAGCAGTCTCGGAACGATGAATTTCTACAGCTCTGGAAACACCATATATTTT. Protein: CASSLGTMNFYSSGNTIYF.

V usage is TRBV7-3 and J usage is TRBJ2-5, with D perhaps TRBD2 (6 bases). Trimming cost V 2 bases and J 5 bases, with 9 bases left between them. The CDR3 sequence is 13 residues long. In germline, CDR1 is SGHTA, CDR2 FQGTGA. The DNA for the CDR3 is TGTGCCAGCAGCTTAGGCCGGGGGGAGACCCAGTACTTC. Protein: CASSLGRGETQYF. The full variable domain, completed using reference TRBV7-3 and TRBJ2-5, is GAGVSQTPSNKVTEKGKYVELRCDPISGHTALYWYRQSLGQGPEFLIYFQGTGAADDSGLPNDRFFAVRPEGSVSTLKIQRTERGDSAVYLCASSLGRGETQYFGPGTRLLVL.